This T cell receptor beta chain was sequenced in a study of cytomegalovirus exposure and HLA in healthy donors. J gave up 5 bases and V 1 base, and 7 bases lay outside the gene matches. Germline CDR1 KGHSH, CDR2 LQKENI. The CDR3 spans 15 residues. TCRdb's copy holds only in-frame clones and misses some; the assay was immunoSEQ multiplex PCR. In the table there are more than 140,000 clones, about 89% of which are singletons. As regards this clone: Its antigen is unknown.

Study-wide points: Among TCR beta chains, those listed as cytomegalovirus-associated numbered over 150.

This receptor was taken from a young woman in good health and CMV-seropositive. The sequenced material came from PBMCs. The chain has TRBV18 and TRBJ2-5; 7 bases match TRBD2. CDR3 sequence reads: CASSPREGQWETQYF. The CDR3 region has the DNA TGTGCCAGCTCACCACGGGAGGGCCAGTGGGAGACCCAGTACTTC.